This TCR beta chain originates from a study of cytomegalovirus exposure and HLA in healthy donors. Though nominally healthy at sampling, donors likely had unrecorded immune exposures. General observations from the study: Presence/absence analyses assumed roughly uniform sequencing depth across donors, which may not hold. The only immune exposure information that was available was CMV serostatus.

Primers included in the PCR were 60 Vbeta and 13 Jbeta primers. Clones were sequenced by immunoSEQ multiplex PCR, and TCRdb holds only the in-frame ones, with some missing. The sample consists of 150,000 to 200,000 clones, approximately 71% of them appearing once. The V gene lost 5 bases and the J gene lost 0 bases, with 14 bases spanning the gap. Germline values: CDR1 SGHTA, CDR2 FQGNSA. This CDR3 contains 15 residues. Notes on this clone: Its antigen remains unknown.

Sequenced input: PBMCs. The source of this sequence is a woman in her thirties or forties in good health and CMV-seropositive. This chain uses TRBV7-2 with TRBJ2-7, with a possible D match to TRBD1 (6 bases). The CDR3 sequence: CASSIKTGSSYEQYF. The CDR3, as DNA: TGTGCCAGCAGCATAAAAACAGGGAGCTCCTACGAGCAGTACTTC.